The clone carrying this TCR beta chain came up once. Its antigen remains unidentified. This CDR3 is also generated by other DNA sequences in the sample. In germline, CDR1 is SGHRS, CDR2 YFSETQ. This CDR3 is built from 13 residues. Trimming left V 5 bases short and J 1 base short, with 9 bases between. Data came from immunoSEQ multiplex PCR; TCRdb stores just in-frame clones and leaves some out. Of about 140,000 clones detected, around four fifths appear once; the ten largest clones hold approximately 30%. This record belongs to a study of cytomegalovirus exposure and HLA in healthy donors. Study observations and caveats: Both high specificity and high sensitivity reportedly marked the classifier's diagnosis of cytomegalovirus status.

Material: PBMCs. The chain combines TRBV5-1 with TRBJ2-5, with D perhaps matching TRBD2 (5 bases). The receptor was derived from a man aged 30-40 years in good health and CMV-seropositive. The CDR3 DNA is TGCGCCAGCAGTTTCGGGGTCCAAGAGACCCAGTACTTC. This encodes CASSFGVQETQYF.